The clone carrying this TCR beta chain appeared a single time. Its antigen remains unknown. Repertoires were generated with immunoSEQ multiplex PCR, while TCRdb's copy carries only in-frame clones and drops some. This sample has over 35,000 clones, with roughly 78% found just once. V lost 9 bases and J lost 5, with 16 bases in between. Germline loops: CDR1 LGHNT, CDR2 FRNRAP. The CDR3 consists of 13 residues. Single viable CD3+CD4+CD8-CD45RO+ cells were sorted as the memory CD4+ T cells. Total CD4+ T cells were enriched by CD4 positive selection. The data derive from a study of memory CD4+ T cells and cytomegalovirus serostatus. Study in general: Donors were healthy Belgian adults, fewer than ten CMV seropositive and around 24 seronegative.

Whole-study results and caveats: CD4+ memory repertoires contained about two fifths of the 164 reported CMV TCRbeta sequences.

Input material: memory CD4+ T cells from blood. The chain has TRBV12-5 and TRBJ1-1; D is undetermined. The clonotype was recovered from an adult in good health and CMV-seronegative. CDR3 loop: CASCQAVRTEAFF. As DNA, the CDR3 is TGTGCTAGCTGCCAGGCTGTTCGGACTGAAGCTTTCTTT.